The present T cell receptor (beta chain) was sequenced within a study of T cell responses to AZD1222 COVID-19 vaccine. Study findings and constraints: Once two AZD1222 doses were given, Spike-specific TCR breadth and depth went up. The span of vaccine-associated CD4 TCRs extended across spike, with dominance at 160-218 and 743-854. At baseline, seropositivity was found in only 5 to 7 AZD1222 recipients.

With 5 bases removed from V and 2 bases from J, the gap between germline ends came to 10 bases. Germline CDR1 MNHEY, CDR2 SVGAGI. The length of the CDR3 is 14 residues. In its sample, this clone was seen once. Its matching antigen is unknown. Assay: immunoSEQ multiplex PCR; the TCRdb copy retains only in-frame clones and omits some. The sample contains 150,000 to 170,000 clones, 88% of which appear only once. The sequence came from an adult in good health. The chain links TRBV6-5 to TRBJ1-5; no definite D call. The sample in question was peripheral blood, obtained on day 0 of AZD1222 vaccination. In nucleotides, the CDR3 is TGTGCCAGCAGTATAGAGGCGGGCAATCAGCCCCAGCATTTT. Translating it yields CASSIEAGNQPQHF.